The clone carrying this T cell receptor beta chain was counted only a few times. What it recognizes is unknown. These data are taken from a study of beta chain features in type 1 diabetes. Study-wide findings and caveats: Shorter TCRB CDR3s, moderately but significantly so, were found in Type 1 diabetes patients in all four CD4+ subsets.

Expressed TCRB transcripts were sequenced, since all the RNA that had been isolated was reverse transcribed. Repertoires were generated with immunoSEQ multiplex PCR, while TCRdb's copy carries only in-frame clones and drops some. Here the sample spans under 850,000 clones, under 15% being singletons. Between the trimmed V and J ends, which lost 1 base and 2 bases, there was a span of 10 bases. Germline CDR1 is KGHSH and CDR2 is LQKENI. CDR3 length equals 15 residues. The source material was naive CD4+ T cells from blood. V and J are TRBV18 and TRBJ2-3; no clear D. The TCR comes from a man younger than 35 with type 1 diabetes. In DNA, the CDR3 is TGTGCCAGCTCACCACTCGGCAGCATCACAGATACGCAGTATTTT. Its protein product is CASSPLGSITDTQYF.